This TCR beta chain was sequenced during a study of PD-1 blockade in classical Hodgkin lymphoma. Study-wide points: The CD4+ diversity rise by C4D1 was clearest in complete responders. TCR diversity at baseline was reported to be reduced in newly diagnosed patients relative to healthy donors. Lower baseline TCR diversity marked trial partial responders and progressors.

Assay used: immunoSEQ multiplex PCR; TCRdb lists only in-frame clones, some missing. The top ten clones hold almost 6% of a sample with some 21,000 clones, around 68% of them seen once. Brentuximab vedotin exposure varied, and every patient relapsed after autologous stem cell transplantation. This clone showed up just a few times. Its cognate antigen is unknown. The clonotype comes from a human donor with classical Hodgkin lymphoma. The material was peripheral blood mononuclear cells (PBMCs), obtained at baseline.

The CDR3 sequence is CASSLGRTTYEQYF. CDR3 DNA: TGTGCCAGCAGCTTGGGACGGACTACCTACGAGCAGTACTTC. The genes are TRBV7-2 and TRBJ2-7, with a tentative D call TRBD2 (6 bases). CDR3 length: 14 residues. The germline V and J ends were trimmed by 3 bases and 2 bases, with 11 bases remaining between them. CDR1 is SGHTA and CDR2 is FQGNSA in the germline V gene.